The 19 T cell receptor beta chains below all came from one sample that was sequenced in a study of T cell responses to AZD1222 COVID-19 vaccine. TCRdb's table, derived via immunoSEQ multiplex PCR, lists solely in-frame clones and lacks some. The table records fewer than 120,000 clones, around nine tenths of them present only once. The source was peripheral blood, collected 28 days after the second AZD1222 dose. The receptors come from an adult who received the AZD1222 COVID-19 vaccine.

The chain links TRBV6-6 to TRBJ2-7, with no clear D. CDR3 length equals 11 residues. CDR1 is MNHNY, CDR2 SVGAGI, per germline (reference sequence). Trimming shortened V by 6 bases and J by 2 bases, and 5 bases separated the two germline ends. CDR3 in amino acids: CASRLPYEQYF. In DNA form, the CDR3 reads TGTGCCAGCAGACTCCCCTACGAGCAGTACTTC.

The rearrangement links TRBV7-2 to TRBJ2-1; D not certain. In germline, CDR1 is SGHTA, CDR2 FQGNSA. Trimming removed 8 bases at V and 6 bases at J, with 2 bases between. CDR3 length: 9 amino acids. Written as DNA, the CDR3 is TGTGCCAGCCCCAATGAGCAGTTCTTC. It yields the protein CASPNEQFF.

In this sample, this clone turned up once. The germline gene is not matched at one end of the junction; a read error may be the cause. V and J are TRBV7-9 and TRBJ1-1, with D possibly TRBD1 on 6 matching bases. Germline V lookup: CDR1 SEHNR, CDR2 FQNEAQ (reference sequence). This CDR3 contains 14 residues. This chain's CDR3 is CANSLQGHYTEAFF. The DNA of the CDR3 is TGTGCCAACAGCTTACAGGGACACTACACTGAAGCTTTCTTT.

The V and J genes are TRBV7-9 and TRBJ2-7; the match to TRBD1 covers 8 bases. Germline trimming cut 0 bases from V and 3 bases from J; bases unmatched to any gene: 4. This CDR3 has 15 residues. The germline V gene encodes CDR1 SEHNR and CDR2 FQNEAQ (reference sequence). CDR3 bases: TGTGCCAGCAGCTTAGCAGGAGGACAGGGCTACGAGCAGTACTTC. Translating it yields CASSLAGGQGYEQYF.

This chain connects TRBV3-1 (or the pseudogene TRBV3-2) to TRBJ2-5, with 11 bases aligning to TRBD1. The ends lost 5 bases at V and 4 bases at J; junction bases unmatched: 3. CDR3 length: 14 amino acids. Germline CDR1 and CDR2: LGHDT and YNNKEL (reference sequence). The CDR3 spells CASSEGTGGETQYF. Written as DNA, the CDR3 is TGTGCCAGCAGCGAGGGGACAGGGGGAGAGACCCAGTACTTC.

The gene calls are TRBV7-3 and TRBJ2-2, with D hard to call. This CDR3 is 14 amino acids long. Trimming left V 3 bases short and J 0 bases short, with 5 bases between. Germline V gene lookup returns CDR1 SGHTA and CDR2 FQGTGA. The CDR3 DNA reads as TGTGCCAGCAGCTTTGTCACGAACACCGGGGAGCTGTTTTTT. As protein: CASSFVTNTGELFF.

This clone was observed a few times. The V and J genes are TRBV4-3 and TRBJ1-2; possibly TRBD1 for D (5 bases). Germline loops: CDR1 LGHNA, CDR2 YSLEER. Trimming shortened V by 0 bases and J by 4 bases, and 12 bases separated the two germline ends. CDR3 size: 15 residues. The CDR3 DNA reads TGCGCCAGCAGCCAAGAGCACGGGGGAACCTATGGCTACACCTTC. It specifies CASSQEHGGTYGYTF.

The rearrangement links TRBV6-5 to TRBJ2-3, with D possibly being TRBD2 (5 bases). The germline V gene has CDR1 MNHEY and CDR2 SVGAGI. V was pared by 6 bases and J by 8 bases, with 15 bases between. The CDR3 runs to 13 residues. The CDR3 spells CASRSVGVGTQYF. The CDR3 nucleotides are TGTGCCAGCAGAAGCGTCGGGGTTGGTACGCAGTATTTT.

The V call is TRBV28, the J call TRBJ2-3, with 9 bases identical to TRBD2. The V gene's germline CDR1 is MDHEN and CDR2 SYDVKM. This CDR3 is 17 amino acids long. V shed 3 bases, J shed 1 base, and the junction held 8 bases outside the gene matches. The CDR3, as DNA: TGTGCCAGCAGTTTGCCTCCTTTAGCGGGGGGCACAGATACGCAGTATTTT. Translating it yields CASSLPPLAGGTDTQYF.

The chain employs TRBV19 and TRBJ2-1; possibly TRBD2 for D (6 bases). Germline V gene data show CDR1 as LNHDA and CDR2 as SQIVND (reference sequence). V was trimmed by 0 bases and J by 8 bases, leaving 11 bases between them. The CDR3 has 14 amino acids. The CDR3 protein is CASSIDRGEDEQFF. CDR3 bases: TGTGCCAGTAGTATAGATCGCGGGGAGGATGAGCAGTTCTTC.

The chain carries TRBV6-2 or TRBV6-3 and TRBJ2-7; D perhaps matches TRBD2 (7 bases). Germline V gene sequence: CDR1 MNHEY, CDR2 SVGEGT. This CDR3 is 14 amino acids long. Trimming left V 3 bases short and J 0 bases short, with 9 bases between. CDR3 sequence (DNA): TGTGCCAGCAGTTATGCGGGGGCCTCCTACGAGCAGTACTTC. It yields the protein CASSYAGASYEQYF.

This clone showed up just a few times. The chain uses TRBV5-1 and TRBJ2-6, with 7 bases aligning to TRBD1. The length of the CDR3 is 16 residues. V was pared by 0 bases and J by 2 bases, with 2 bases of the junction left unmatched. CDR1 and CDR2 (germline): SGHRS, YFSETQ. The CDR3 nucleotides read TGCGCCAGCAGCTTGGAAGGGACAGCTGGGGCCAACGTCCTGACTTTC. It encodes CASSLEGTAGANVLTF.

Regarding this clone: The sample contains more than one DNA sequence encoding this CDR3. V usage is TRBV6-5 and J usage is TRBJ1-1, with 7 bases aligning to TRBD1. CDR1 is MNHEY, CDR2 SVGAGI, per germline. The CDR3 totals 14 residues. J lost 2 bases, V lost 2 bases, and 2 bases had no gene match. The CDR3 DNA sequence: TGTGCCAGCAGTTACGACAGGGCTAACACTGAAGCTTTCTTT. This translates into CASSYDRANTEAFF.

The chain combines TRBV18 with TRBJ2-7, with D possibly being TRBD1 (5 bases). Germline CDR1 reads KGHSH; CDR2 reads LQKENI. The CDR3 runs to 17 residues. Trimming took off 1 base at V and 4 bases at J, with 20 bases between the two ends. This chain's CDR3 is CASSPRVDSSFNYEQYF. Written as DNA, the CDR3 is TGTGCCAGCTCACCACGGGTCGACAGCAGTTTTAATTACGAGCAGTACTTC.

The CDR3 here is CAITQRGWVDTQYF. The CDR3 nucleotides are TGTGCCATCACGCAGCGGGGGTGGGTAGATACGCAGTATTTT. V gene TRBV10-3 combines with J gene TRBJ2-3, with 8 nucleotides matching TRBD2. The CDR3 runs 14 residues. Germline CDR1 reads ENHRY; CDR2 reads SYGVKD. J gave up 5 bases and V 7 bases, and 8 bases lay outside the gene matches.

CDR3 in DNA: TGTGCCAGCAGCTTAGCGGGGAGGAATGAGCAGTTCTTC. Protein sequence: CASSLAGRNEQFF. This chain uses TRBV7-3 with TRBJ2-1; TRBD2 is a possible D gene (6 bases). The CDR3 totals 13 residues. The ends were cut back, 2 bases at V and 7 bases at J, with 9 bases in the middle. The germline gives CDR1 SGHTA, CDR2 FQGTGA.

CDR3 nucleotide sequence: TGTGCCAGCAGTGTAGGGTCTGCTAGATACAATGAGCAGTTCTTC. It specifies CASSVGSARYNEQFF. The chain uses TRBV6-4 and TRBJ2-1; D gene uncertain. This CDR3 contains 15 residues. Germline loops: CDR1 MRHNA, CDR2 SNTAGT. Trimming pared 4 bases from V and 4 bases from J, leaving 14 bases between.

This chain links TRBV3-1 (or the pseudogene TRBV3-2) with TRBJ1-1; 7 nucleotides match TRBD1. Germline lookup yields CDR1 LGHDT and CDR2 YNNKEL (reference sequence). The CDR3 spans 12 residues. V gave up 5 bases and J gave up 4 bases; unmatched junction bases: 1. Written as DNA, the CDR3 is TGTGCCAGCAGCGCAGGGGGCACTGAAGCTTTCTTT. Translating gives CASSAGGTEAFF.

CDR3 protein: CASTVRGPGNTEAFF. The CDR3 region has the DNA TGCGCCAGCACGGTGAGGGGCCCGGGGAACACTGAAGCTTTCTTT. The rearrangement links TRBV5-1 to TRBJ1-1; possible D gene TRBD1, 5 bases. Germline V lookup: CDR1 SGHRS, CDR2 YFSETQ. Trimming cost V 6 bases and J 1 base, with 16 bases left between them. CDR3 size: 15 residues.